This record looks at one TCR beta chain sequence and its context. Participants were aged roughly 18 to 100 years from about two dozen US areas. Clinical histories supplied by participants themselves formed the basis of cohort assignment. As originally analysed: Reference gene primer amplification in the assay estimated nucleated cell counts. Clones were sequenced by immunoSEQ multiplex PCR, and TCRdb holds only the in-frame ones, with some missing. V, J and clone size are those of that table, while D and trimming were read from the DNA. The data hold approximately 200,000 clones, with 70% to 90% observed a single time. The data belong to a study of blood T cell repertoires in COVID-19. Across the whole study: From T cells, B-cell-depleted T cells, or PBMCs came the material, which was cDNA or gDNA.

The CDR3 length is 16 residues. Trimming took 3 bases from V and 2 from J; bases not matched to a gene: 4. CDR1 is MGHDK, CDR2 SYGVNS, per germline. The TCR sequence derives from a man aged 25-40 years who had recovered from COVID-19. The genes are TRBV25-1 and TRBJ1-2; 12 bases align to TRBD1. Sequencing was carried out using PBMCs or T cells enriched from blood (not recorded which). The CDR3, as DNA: TGTGCCAGCAGTGAGCCAGGGACAGGGGGCAACTATGGCTACACCTTC. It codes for CASSEPGTGGNYGYTF.